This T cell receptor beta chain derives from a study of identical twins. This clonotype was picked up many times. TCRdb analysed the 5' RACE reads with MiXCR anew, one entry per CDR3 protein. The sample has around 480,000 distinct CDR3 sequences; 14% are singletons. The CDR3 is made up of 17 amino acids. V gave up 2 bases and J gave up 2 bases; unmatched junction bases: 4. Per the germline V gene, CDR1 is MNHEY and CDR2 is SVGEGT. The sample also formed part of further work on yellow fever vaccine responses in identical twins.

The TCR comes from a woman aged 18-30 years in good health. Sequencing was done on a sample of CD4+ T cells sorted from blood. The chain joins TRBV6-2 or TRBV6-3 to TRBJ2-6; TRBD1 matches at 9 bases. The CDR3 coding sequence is TGTGCCAGCAGTTACGGGACAGGGATCGCTGGGGCCAACGTCCTGACTTTC. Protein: CASSYGTGIAGANVLTF.